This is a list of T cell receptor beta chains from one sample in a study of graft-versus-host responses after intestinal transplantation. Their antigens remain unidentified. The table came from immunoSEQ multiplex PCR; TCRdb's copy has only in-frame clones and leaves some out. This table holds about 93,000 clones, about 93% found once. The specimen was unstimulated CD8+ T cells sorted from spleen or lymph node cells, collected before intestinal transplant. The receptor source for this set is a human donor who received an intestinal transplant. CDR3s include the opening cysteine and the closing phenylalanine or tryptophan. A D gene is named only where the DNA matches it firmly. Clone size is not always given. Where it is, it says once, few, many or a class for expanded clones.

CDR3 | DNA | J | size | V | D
CASSHSGTGRDTQYF | TGCGCCAGCAGCCACAGCGGGACAGGGAGGGATACGCAGTATTTT | TRBJ2-3 | - | TRBV4-3 | TRBD1
CASSLYGLAEETQYF | TGTGCCAGCAGCTTATATGGACTAGCGGAAGAGACCCAGTACTTC | TRBJ2-5 | - | TRBV7-2 | TRBD2
CASSDLGVGDGGQPQHF | TGTGCCAGCAGTGACTTGGGCGTAGGGGACGGGGGTCAGCCCCAGCATTTT | TRBJ1-5 | - | TRBV2 | -
CASSIESGNTYEQYF | TGTGCCAGTAGTATAGAGAGCGGGAACACCTACGAGCAGTACTTC | TRBJ2-7 | once | TRBV19 | TRBD2
CATRQITENTEAFF | TGTGCCACGAGACAAATTACAGAGAACACTGAAGCTTTCTTT | TRBJ1-1 | once | TRBV27 | -
CASNTGILQPQHF | TGTGCCAGTAACACAGGGATTTTGCAGCCCCAGCATTTT | TRBJ1-5 | - | TRBV19 | -
CASSGLNEKLFF | TGTGCCAGCAGTGGACTCAATGAAAAACTGTTTTTT | TRBJ1-4 | - | TRBV27 | -
CASSQESSTVAGYTF | TGCGCCAGCAGCCAAGAGAGTTCGACAGTGGCTGGCTACACCTTC | TRBJ1-2 | - | TRBV4-1 | -
CASSPSPGGSYNEQFF | TGTGCCAGCAGCCCTAGCCCGGGAGGTTCCTACAATGAGCAGTTCTTC | TRBJ2-1 | - | TRBV7-9 | TRBD2
CASSPDRENEQFF | TGTGCCAGCAGTCCGGACAGGGAAAATGAGCAGTTCTTC | TRBJ2-1 | - | TRBV2 | TRBD1
CASSDTRQVTNTEAFF | TGTGCCAGCAGCGATACCCGACAGGTTACGAACACTGAAGCTTTCTTT | TRBJ1-1 | - | TRBV2 | -
CASSLGNGVQGYTF | TGTGCCAGCAGCTTAGGTAACGGAGTGCAGGGCTACACCTTC | TRBJ1-2 | - | TRBV7-9 | -
CASSFTGLQNEKLFF | TGTGCCAGCAGCTTTACGGGATTACAAAATGAAAAACTGTTTTTT | TRBJ1-4 | - | TRBV7-2 | -
CAGTGTGVSYEQYF | TGTGCCGGGACCGGGACAGGGGTTTCCTACGAGCAGTACTTC | TRBJ2-7 | - | TRBV30 | TRBD1